Presented here are 15 T cell receptor beta chains from one specimen sequenced in a study of blood T cell repertoires in COVID-19. This table comes from immunoSEQ multiplex PCR, and its TCRdb copy is limited to in-frame clones, with some not included. The sample yields about 300,000 clones, roughly 86% seen once. Sequencing was done on a sample of peripheral blood. All receptors come from a woman aged 25 to 39 with COVID-19, enrolled during active disease.

The chain recombines TRBV6-5 with TRBJ2-5, with 8 nucleotides matching TRBD2. J was trimmed by 1 base and V by 8 bases; bases with no gene match: 6. CDR3 size: 14 residues. In germline, CDR1 is MNHEY, CDR2 SVGAGI. DNA for the CDR3: TGTGCCAGCGGCCGCGGGGGGTTCCAAGAGACCCAGTACTTC. This encodes CASGRGGFQETQYF.

The chain employs TRBV6-6 and TRBJ1-6; 10 bases match TRBD1. Per the germline V gene, CDR1 is MNHNY and CDR2 is SVGAGI (reference sequence). This CDR3 contains 13 residues. With V trimmed by 8 bases and J by 8 bases, 3 bases remained unmatched. CDR3 protein: CASSGTGDSPLHF. CDR3 nucleotides: TGTGCCAGCTCCGGGACAGGGGATTCACCCCTCCACTTT.

The rearrangement joins TRBV6-5 to TRBJ2-7; tentatively, D is TRBD2 (5 bases). V lost 8 bases and J 7 bases, leaving 15 bases between the germline ends. The germline gives CDR1 MNHEY, CDR2 SVGAGI. The CDR3 is 12 residues long. The CDR3 DNA follows: TGTGCCAGCTCCCGGACTGGAGATGAGCAGTACTTC. Protein: CASSRTGDEQYF.

This clone was seen a handful of times. The genes are TRBV13 and TRBJ1-1; D is perhaps TRBD1 (6 bases). The ends were cut back, 4 bases at V and 3 bases at J, with 12 bases in the middle. The CDR3 covers 14 residues. CDR1 and CDR2 from the germline V gene are PRHDT and FYEKMQ (reference sequence). The CDR3 DNA reads as TGTGCCAGCAGCTCAGGGGTAGCGGACACTGAAGCTTTCTTT. Translation gives CASSSGVADTEAFF.

CDR3 bases: TGTGCCACCAGTGAGACACAGGGGGGCCAAGAGACCCAGTACTTC. Its translation: CATSETQGGQETQYF. This chain uses TRBV24-1 with TRBJ2-5, with TRBD1 matching 8 bases. Germline loops: CDR1 KGHDR, CDR2 SFDVKD. V gave up 4 bases and J gave up 1 base; unmatched junction bases: 4. The CDR3 is made up of 15 amino acids.

V usage is TRBV5-4 and J usage is TRBJ2-3, with 8 positions matching TRBD2. Germline CDR1 reads SGHNT; CDR2 reads YYREEE (reference sequence). CDR3 size: 15 residues. V lost 0 bases and J lost 4; bases outside the gene matches: 4. CDR3 loop: CASSLASGRPDTQYF. DNA of the CDR3: TGTGCCAGCAGCTTGGCCAGCGGGAGACCAGATACGCAGTATTTT.

The chain links TRBV7-2 to TRBJ2-3; D not resolved. V dropped 6 bases and J dropped 7 bases, with 20 bases sitting between them. This CDR3 is 15 amino acids long. From germline, CDR1 is SGHTA and CDR2 FQGNSA. The CDR3, as DNA: TGTGCCAGCAGTCTCAATGATAGCCCCTACCATACGCAGTATTTT. Encoded protein: CASSLNDSPYHTQYF.

This chain links TRBV9 with TRBJ2-5; 10 bases are a match to TRBD2. This CDR3 contains 16 residues. The J segment lost 5 bases and the V segment lost 0 bases, leaving 7 bases of the junction unmatched. Per germline, CDR1 SGDLS and CDR2 YYNGEE. CDR3 in DNA: TGTGCCAGCAGCGTAGGCAGCGGGGGGGCCGGTGAGACCCAGTACTTC. Amino acids: CASSVGSGGAGETQYF.

The chain has TRBV28 and TRBJ1-1; D is perhaps TRBD1 (5 bases). The CDR3 spans 11 residues. Germline-derived CDR1 and CDR2 are MDHEN and SYDVKM. V shed 3 bases and J shed 11 bases, with 10 bases lying between them. CDR3 sequence: CASSFRGKAFF. The CDR3 DNA is TGTGCCAGCAGTTTTCGGGGGAAGGCTTTCTTT.

The chain recombines TRBV7-3 with TRBJ2-3; 14 positions match TRBD2. Trimming removed 5 bases from V and 2 bases from J; junction bases left unmatched: 12. Germline V gene data show CDR1 as SGHTA and CDR2 as FQGTGA. The CDR3 length is 19 residues. The CDR3, as DNA: TGTGCCAGCAGCCCAAGCCGAAGGACTAGCGGGGGGCCCACAGATACGCAGTATTTT. Translating it yields CASSPSRRTSGGPTDTQYF.

This rearrangement joins TRBV7-8 to TRBJ2-1; D is unresolved. CDR3 length: 14 residues. V lost 4 bases, J lost 9 bases, and 16 bases lay in between. Germline CDR1 reads SGHVS; CDR2 reads FQNEAQ. The CDR3 DNA follows: TGTGCCAGCAGCTCAGCCGGGTCCAATGGTGAGCAGTTCTTC. Translating it yields CASSSAGSNGEQFF.

The CDR3 DNA follows: TGTGCCAGTAGTCTTAGCACAGATACGCAGTATTTT. Its translation: CASSLSTDTQYF. The chain couples TRBV19 to TRBJ2-3; D remains unclear. The CDR3 spans 12 residues. Germline CDR1 LNHDA, CDR2 SQIVND (reference sequence). Deletions cut 5 bases from V and 0 bases from J, with 3 bases between.

This clone came up a few times. The rearrangement links TRBV19 to TRBJ2-1, with D tentatively TRBD1 (5 bases). CDR1 LNHDA and CDR2 SQIVND come from the germline V gene (reference sequence). The CDR3 runs 12 residues. Trimming took off 5 bases at V and 6 bases at J, with 8 bases between the two ends. The CDR3 nucleotides are TGTGCCAGTAGTTCCCAGGGCAATGAGCAGTTCTTC. Amino acids: CASSSQGNEQFF.

The rearrangement links TRBV3-1 (or the pseudogene TRBV3-2) to TRBJ1-2, with D possibly matching TRBD1 (5 bases). Germline-derived CDR1 and CDR2 are LGHDT and YNNKEL (reference sequence). The length of the CDR3 is 14 residues. The V end was cut by 0 bases, the J end by 8 bases, with 13 bases between. CDR3: CASSQDPTVLGYTF. The CDR3 coding sequence is TGTGCCAGCAGCCAAGATCCGACAGTCCTAGGCTACACCTTC.

V gene TRBV5-4 combines with J gene TRBJ2-3; 12 bases are shared with TRBD2. J lost 2 bases, V lost 6 bases, and 13 bases had no gene match. The CDR3 runs to 18 residues. CDR1 and CDR2 (germline): SGHNT, YYREEE (reference sequence). The CDR3 sequence is CASTGWASGGATTDTQYF. CDR3 nucleotide sequence: TGTGCCAGCACCGGATGGGCTAGCGGGGGGGCAACCACAGATACGCAGTATTTT.